Listed here are 6 T cell receptor beta chains from one sample, sequenced in a study of spatial heterogeneity in lung cancer. Antigen specificity for these receptors is unknown. Time point denoted: sample taken at primary tumor resection. Study-wide findings and caveats: In tumors, expanded intratumoral alpha and beta TCR counts tracked mutation counts.

TCRdb reprocessed the 5' RACE reads via MiXCR and lists one record per CDR3 protein. This sample has fewer than 20,000 distinct CDR3 sequences, with around 5.5% found just once. The input for sequencing was lung tumor tissue, taken at surgery. These TCRs come from a female donor with early-stage non-small cell lung cancer.

This clonotype showed up just a few times. In a library made to pick up alpha chains, this beta chain is a stray read with a size that means little. V usage is TRBV25-1 and J usage is TRBJ1-2; D is perhaps TRBD1 (6 bases). The CDR3 extends over 15 amino acids. V lost 4 bases and J lost 8, with 20 bases in between. CDR1 and CDR2 from the germline V gene are MGHDK and SYGVNS. The CDR3 sequence is CASSAPGTGLRGYTF. As DNA, the CDR3 is TGTGCCAGCAGTGCCCCAGGTACAGGGCTGAGGGGCTACACCTTC.

By frequency in the sample, this clonotype is medium-sized (0.01 to 0.1%). Little can be read into the size of this beta chain, an off-target read in a library designed for alpha chains. The rearrangement joins TRBV9 to TRBJ2-1; D assignment may be TRBD1 or TRBD2 (5 bases each). The CDR3 consists of 16 residues. CDR1 and CDR2 from the germline V gene are SGDLS and YYNGEE. Trimming shortened V by 4 bases and J by 5 bases, and 19 bases separated the two germline ends. In DNA form, the CDR3 reads TGTGCCAGCAGCCCACGTGGGGACCATTCGGACAATGAGCAGTTCTTC. Its protein is CASSPRGDHSDNEQFF.

This clonotype was found many times. This beta chain is a stray read from a library made for alpha chains; its abundance is not meaningful. This chain connects TRBV2 to TRBJ2-3; 7 bases line up with TRBD2. Germline loops: CDR1 SNHLY, CDR2 FYNNEI. V lost 10 bases and J lost 0; bases outside the gene matches: 4. This CDR3 contains 13 residues. The CDR3: CATRSGSTDTQYF. CDR3 nucleotides: TGTGCCACCCGTAGCGGGAGCACAGATACGCAGTATTTT.

This clonotype was found many times. This beta chain is an unintended read in a library built for alpha chains; its size means little. The rearrangement joins TRBV18 to TRBJ2-3; possibly TRBD2 for D (6 bases). The germline gives CDR1 KGHSH, CDR2 LQKENI. The CDR3 has 14 amino acids. Trimming removed 1 base at V and 6 bases at J, with 11 bases between. CDR3 coding DNA: TGTGCCAGCTCACCACGGGAGGACGGGGATACGCAGTATTTT. Its translation is CASSPREDGDTQYF. Combining the CDR3 with reference TRBV18 and TRBJ2-3 gives the whole variable domain NAGVMQNPRHLVRRRGQEARLRCSPMKGHSHVYWYRQLPEEGLKFMVYLQKENIIDESGMPKERFSAEFPKEGPSILRIQQVVRGDSAAYFCASSPREDGDTQYFGPGTRLTVL.

This clonotype was observed at least ten times. Because the library targeted alpha chains, this beta chain is an off-target read whose size means little. The chain carries TRBV20-1 and TRBJ2-7; no clear D. Per germline, CDR1 DFQATT and CDR2 SNEGSKA (reference sequence). This CDR3 comprises 17 residues. Trimming took 1 base from V and 0 from J, leaving 19 bases between them. CDR3 region: CSARAMGGPKLSYEQYF. The CDR3 DNA reads as TGCAGTGCTAGAGCTATGGGTGGGCCCAAACTCTCCTACGAGCAGTACTTC.

This clonotype was seen many times. Because the library targeted alpha chains, this beta chain is an off-target read whose size means little. The V and J genes are TRBV7-9 and TRBJ2-7; D not resolved. The CDR3 has 14 residues. Trimming left V 5 bases short and J 0 bases short, with 11 bases between. CDR1 SEHNR and CDR2 FQNEAQ come from the germline V gene (reference sequence). DNA for the CDR3: TGTGCCAGCAGCGCAGACGGGCACTCCTACGAGCAGTACTTC. Protein product: CASSADGHSYEQYF. The entire variable domain, with the rest obtained from reference TRBV7-9 and TRBJ2-7, is as follows: DTGVSQNPRHKITKRGQNVTFRCDPISEHNRLYWYRQTLGQGPEFLTYFQNEAQLEKSRLLSDRFSAERPKGSFSTLEIQRTEQGDSAMYLCASSADGHSYEQYFGPGTRLTVT.